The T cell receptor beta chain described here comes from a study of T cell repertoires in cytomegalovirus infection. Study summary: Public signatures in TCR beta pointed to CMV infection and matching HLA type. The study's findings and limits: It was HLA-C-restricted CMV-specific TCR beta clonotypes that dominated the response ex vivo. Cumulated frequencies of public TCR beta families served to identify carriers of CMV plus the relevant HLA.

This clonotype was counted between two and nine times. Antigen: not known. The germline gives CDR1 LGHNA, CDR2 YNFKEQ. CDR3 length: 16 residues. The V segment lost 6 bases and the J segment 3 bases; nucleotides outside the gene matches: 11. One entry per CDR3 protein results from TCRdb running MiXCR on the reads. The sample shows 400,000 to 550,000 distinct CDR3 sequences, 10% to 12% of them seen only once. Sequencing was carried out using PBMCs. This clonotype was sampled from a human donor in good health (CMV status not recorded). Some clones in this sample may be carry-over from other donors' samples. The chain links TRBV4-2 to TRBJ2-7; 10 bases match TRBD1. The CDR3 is CASRRTGGFKNYEQYF. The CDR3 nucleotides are TGTGCCAGCAGGAGGACAGGGGGTTTCAAAAACTACGAGCAGTACTTC.